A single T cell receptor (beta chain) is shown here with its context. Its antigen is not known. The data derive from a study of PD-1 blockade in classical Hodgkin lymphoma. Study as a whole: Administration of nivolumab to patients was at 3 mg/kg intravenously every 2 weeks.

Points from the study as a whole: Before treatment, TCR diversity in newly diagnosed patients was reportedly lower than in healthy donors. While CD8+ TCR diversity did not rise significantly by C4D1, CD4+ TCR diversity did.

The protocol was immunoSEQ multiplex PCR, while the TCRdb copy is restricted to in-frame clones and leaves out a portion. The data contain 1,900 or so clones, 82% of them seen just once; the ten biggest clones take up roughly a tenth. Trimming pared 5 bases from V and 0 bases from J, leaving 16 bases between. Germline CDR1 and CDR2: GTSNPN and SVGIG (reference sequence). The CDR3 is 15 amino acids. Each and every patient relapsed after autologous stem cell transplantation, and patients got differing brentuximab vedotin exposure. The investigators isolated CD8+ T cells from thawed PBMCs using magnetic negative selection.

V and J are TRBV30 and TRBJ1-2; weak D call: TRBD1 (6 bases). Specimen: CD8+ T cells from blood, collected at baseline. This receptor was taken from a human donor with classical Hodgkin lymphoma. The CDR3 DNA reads TGTGCCTGGCGGACAGAGCTAAATCCTAACTATGGCTACACCTTC. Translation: CAWRTELNPNYGYTF.